One and the same sample provided the 8 T cell receptor beta chains below, sequenced in a study of blood T cell repertoires in COVID-19. Clones were read by immunoSEQ multiplex PCR, and TCRdb kept only the in-frame ones, dropping some. In the table there are approximately 220,000 clones, 85% of which are singletons. Sequenced input: PBMCs or T cells enriched from blood (not recorded which). These receptors originate from a man in his forties who had recovered from COVID-19.

The chain employs TRBV7-2 and TRBJ1-1, with D unclear. V was cut by 3 bases and J by 7 bases, with 12 bases left in between. This CDR3 is built from 13 residues. Germline CDR1 SGHTA, CDR2 FQGNSA. The CDR3 DNA follows: TGTGCCAGCAGCTTCCGGGAGGGCCGTGAAGCTTTCTTT. Its translation is CASSFREGREAFF.

The gene calls are TRBV28 and TRBJ1-2, with TRBD1 matching 9 bases. This CDR3 has 14 residues. V trimming: 6 bases; J trimming: 4 bases; junction bases outside the gene matches: 6. Looked up from germline, CDR1 is MDHEN and CDR2 is SYDVKM. Written as DNA, the CDR3 is TGTGCCAGCAGCACCGGACAGGGGAGCTATGGCTACACCTTC. Amino acids: CASSTGQGSYGYTF.

The rearrangement uses TRBV7-9 and TRBJ2-7; 8 nucleotides align to TRBD2. Trimming removed 4 bases from V and 3 bases from J; junction bases left unmatched: 5. The CDR3 covers 14 residues. Germline values: CDR1 SEHNR, CDR2 FQNEAQ (reference sequence). CDR3 in DNA: TGTGCCAGCAGCTCGGGACTAGTTGGCTACGAGCAGTACTTC. As protein: CASSSGLVGYEQYF.

The chain joins TRBV5-6 to TRBJ2-1; 8 bases are shared with TRBD2. The V gene end was trimmed by 7 bases and the J gene end by 7 bases; junction bases not matched to a gene: 16. CDR3 size: 16 residues. CDR1 and CDR2 (germline): SGHDT, YYEEEE. CDR3 sequence (DNA): TGTGCCAGCTCCCCGGTACGGGAGGGCCGAGGTAATGAGCAGTTCTTC. Its translation: CASSPVREGRGNEQFF.

The chain links TRBV28 to TRBJ1-5, with D perhaps matching TRBD1 (6 bases). The germline V and J ends were trimmed by 8 bases and 7 bases, with 12 bases remaining between them. CDR3 length equals 12 residues. Germline lookup yields CDR1 MDHEN and CDR2 SYDVKM. The DNA of the CDR3 is TGTGCCAGCTCGACAGGTTTCCAGCCCCAGCATTTT. This translates into CASSTGFQPQHF.

The chain employs TRBV5-1 and TRBJ2-3, with 8 bases that match TRBD2. Germline-derived CDR1 and CDR2 are SGHRS and YFSETQ. The CDR3 loop spans 15 amino acids. V lost 0 bases to trimming and J lost 2 bases; unmatched junction nucleotides: 2. DNA for the CDR3: TGCGCCAGCAGCTTGGTACTAGCGGACACAGATACGCAGTATTTT. Amino acid sequence: CASSLVLADTDTQYF.

This clone was found a few times. This rearrangement joins TRBV19 to TRBJ2-7; tentative D call: TRBD1 (6 bases). Germline V lookup: CDR1 LNHDA, CDR2 SQIVND (reference sequence). V was clipped by 5 bases and J by 5 bases, with 22 bases between them. The CDR3 length is 16 residues. This CDR3 reads CASSGSRDNPGDEQYF. Written as DNA, the CDR3 is TGTGCCAGTAGTGGCAGCAGGGACAATCCCGGGGACGAGCAGTACTTC.

The CDR3 loop is CASARGGQGTLEQYF. CDR3 nucleotides: TGCGCCAGCGCTCGCGGTGGACAGGGGACCCTCGAGCAGTACTTC. The gene calls are TRBV5-1 and TRBJ2-7; 9 bases agree with TRBD1. Trimming took 7 bases from V and 6 from J; bases not matched to a gene: 14. Germline values: CDR1 SGHRS, CDR2 YFSETQ. CDR3 length: 15 amino acids.